These 11 T cell receptor beta chains were sequenced from one sample in a study of blood T cell repertoires in COVID-19. Some clones are missing from TCRdb's copy, which holds only in-frame ones; the method was immunoSEQ multiplex PCR. In the table there are more than 200,000 clones, roughly 85% of which are singletons. Material: PBMCs or T cells enriched from blood (not recorded which). The receptors here all came from a man aged 25-45 years who had recovered from COVID-19.

The rearrangement joins TRBV3-1 (or the pseudogene TRBV3-2) to TRBJ2-7; no clear D gene. In germline, CDR1 is LGHDT, CDR2 YNNKEL (reference sequence). The CDR3 contains 16 residues. Trimming shortened V by 4 bases and J by 0 bases, and 16 bases separated the two germline ends. CDR3 nucleotide sequence: TGTGCCAGCAGCCGTTACACAGCTCCCCGCTCCTACGAGCAGTACTTC. Residues: CASSRYTAPRSYEQYF.

The chain links TRBV19 to TRBJ1-6; D gene ambiguous. The germline V gene has CDR1 LNHDA and CDR2 SQIVND (reference sequence). With 0 bases removed from V and 6 bases from J, the gap between germline ends came to 6 bases. CDR3 size: 14 residues. DNA of the CDR3: TGTGCCAGTAGTATAGAACACCGTAATTCACCCCTCCACTTT. Translating it yields CASSIEHRNSPLHF.

The V and J genes are TRBV11-1 and TRBJ2-2, with TRBD2 matching 7 bases. Germline CDR1 and CDR2: SGHAT and FQDESV (reference sequence). The J segment lost 4 bases and the V segment lost 5 bases, leaving 10 bases of the junction unmatched. The CDR3 extends over 16 amino acids. CDR3 coding DNA: TGTGCCAGCAGCCCCAGCGGGGCCACTGGCACCGGGGAGCTGTTTTTT. It specifies CASSPSGATGTGELFF.

The gene calls are TRBV25-1 and TRBJ2-7; 11 bases are a match to TRBD2. This CDR3 region has 13 residues. V gave up 9 bases and J gave up 4 bases; unmatched junction bases: 5. Germline V gene data show CDR1 as MGHDK and CDR2 as SYGVNS. The CDR3 DNA reads as TGTGCCAGTGGCCTAGCGGGAGGATACGAGCAGTACTTC. It is translated as CASGLAGGYEQYF.

The chain couples TRBV10-2 to TRBJ2-2, with 11 bases fitting TRBD2. Germline V gene data show CDR1 as WSHSY and CDR2 as SAAADI. With V trimmed by 6 bases and J by 4 bases, 7 bases remained unmatched. The CDR3 length is 16 residues. CDR3 region: CASRGLAGGGTGELFF. In nucleotides, the CDR3 is TGCGCCAGCAGAGGACTAGCGGGTGGTGGCACCGGGGAGCTGTTTTTT.

The CDR3 loop reads CASSSIMNTEAFF. In DNA, the CDR3 is TGTGCCAGCAGTTCCATCATGAACACTGAAGCTTTCTTT. V usage is TRBV5-8 and J usage is TRBJ1-1; D is ambiguous. V lost 5 bases and J 0 bases, leaving 8 bases between the germline ends. Germline CDR1 and CDR2: SGHTS and YDEGEE. This CDR3 comprises 13 residues.

The J gene is TRBJ1-4, the V gene TRBV14; maybe TRBD1 (5 bases). CDR3 size: 14 residues. The V end lost 3 bases, the J end lost 8 bases, and 13 bases lay between the germline ends. The V gene's germline CDR1 is SGHDN and CDR2 FVKESK. The CDR3 DNA sequence: TGTGCCAGCAGCCACCCCCCGGACATCGAAAAACTGTTTTTT. Encoded protein: CASSHPPDIEKLFF.

The gene calls are TRBV3-1 (or the pseudogene TRBV3-2) and TRBJ1-1; maybe TRBD1 (5 bases). Germline V lookup: CDR1 LGHDT, CDR2 YNNKEL (reference sequence). Trimming took off 5 bases at V and 4 bases at J, with 17 bases between the two ends. CDR3 length: 15 residues. CDR3 loop: CASSAGTLGPTEAFF. DNA of the CDR3: TGTGCCAGCAGCGCGGGGACCCTCGGGCCCACTGAAGCTTTCTTT.

The rearrangement links TRBV11-1 to TRBJ2-7; possibly TRBD2 for D (5 bases). Germline V lookup: CDR1 SGHAT, CDR2 FQDESV (reference sequence). This CDR3 comprises 15 residues. Trimming cost V 1 base and J 4 bases, with 14 bases left between them. The CDR3 sequence: CASSLDEGWGYEQYF. CDR3 bases: TGTGCCAGCAGCTTAGACGAGGGTTGGGGATACGAGCAGTACTTC.

The gene calls are TRBV7-3 and TRBJ2-3, with 7 positions matching TRBD2. Germline values: CDR1 SGHTA, CDR2 FQGTGA. This CDR3 spans 15 amino acids. V was clipped by 3 bases and J by 1 base; unmatched bases: 4. The CDR3: CASSFGGSRTDTQYF. The CDR3, as DNA: TGTGCCAGCAGCTTCGGGGGGTCCCGCACAGATACGCAGTATTTT.

As to this clone: Mismatch with germline at one junction end may stem from a read error. This sequence joins TRBV7-7 and TRBJ1-3; D ambiguous. CDR1 is SSHAT and CDR2 is FNYEAQ in the germline V gene (reference sequence). This CDR3 is 14 amino acids long. The CDR3 loop reads CASSPEPNGNTIYF. The CDR3 bases are TGTGCTAGCAGCCCGGAGCCCAACGGAAACACCATATATTTT.